A selection of T cell receptor beta chains follows, all from one sample in a study of T cell changes during pregnancy in multiple sclerosis. The protocol was immunoSEQ multiplex PCR, while the TCRdb copy is restricted to in-frame clones and leaves out a portion. The repertoire consists of 35,000 to 55,000 clones, with almost 95% occurring once and the leading ten covering approximately 2%. Sequencing used peripheral blood, obtained in the third trimester of pregnancy. The receptors shown here come from a female donor with multiple sclerosis, enrolled in a pregnancy study. Both conserved end residues are part of each CDR3. Fields, in order: clone size, J gene, V gene, D gene, CDR3 DNA, CDR3 protein. A D gene is named only where the DNA matches it firmly. Clone size is given for some rows only: seen once, a few or many times, or a class if the clone is expanded.

abundance: -
j_gene: TRBJ1-1
v_gene: TRBV4-3
d_gene: TRBD1
CDR3nt: TGCGCCAGCAGCCAAGTCGGACAGGGGAGGTCTTTCTTT
CDR3aa: CASSQVGQGRSFF

abundance: -
j_gene: TRBJ2-5
v_gene: TRBV27
d_gene: -
CDR3nt: TGTGCCAGCAGTTTTGGGGCGGAAAAAGAGACCCAGTACTTC
CDR3aa: CASSFGAEKETQYF

abundance: -
j_gene: TRBJ2-2
v_gene: TRBV6-5
d_gene: -
CDR3nt: TGTGCCAGCAGTTACTCGAGTACGCTTGGCGGGGAGCTGTTTTTT
CDR3aa: CASSYSSTLGGELFF

abundance: -
j_gene: TRBJ1-1
v_gene: TRBV6-6
d_gene: -
CDR3nt: TGTGCCAGCAGTTATTTTGCAGGCACTGAAGCTTTCTTT
CDR3aa: CASSYFAGTEAFF

abundance: once
j_gene: TRBJ2-7
v_gene: TRBV28
d_gene: TRBD1
CDR3nt: TGTGCCAGCAGCATCGAGAGGTGGGACAGGGCGTACGAGCAGTACTTC
CDR3aa: CASSIERWDRAYEQYF

abundance: -
j_gene: TRBJ2-7
v_gene: TRBV19
d_gene: TRBD1
CDR3nt: TGTGCTAGTAGTGGAACAGGGGGCAACTTTATTGGCGAGCAGTACTTC
CDR3aa: CASSGTGGNFIGEQYF

abundance: -
j_gene: TRBJ2-7
v_gene: TRBV10-3
d_gene: -
CDR3nt: TGTGCCATCAGTGAGTCCTCGACAGGTTCCTACGAGCAGTACTTC
CDR3aa: CAISESSTGSYEQYF

abundance: -
j_gene: TRBJ2-3
v_gene: TRBV5-4
d_gene: TRBD2
CDR3nt: TGTGCCAGCAGCTTGGAAGGGACTAGCGGCAAGCGGCAGTATTTT
CDR3aa: CASSLEGTSGKRQYF

abundance: -
j_gene: TRBJ2-7
v_gene: TRBV7-9
d_gene: TRBD2
CDR3nt: TGTGCCAGCAGCCGGGGGGACTACGAGCAGTACTTC
CDR3aa: CASSRGDYEQYF

abundance: once
j_gene: TRBJ1-3
v_gene: TRBV18
d_gene: TRBD1
CDR3nt: TGTGCCAGCTCCCTGGGACAGGCTGACTCTGGAAACACCATATATTTT
CDR3aa: CASSLGQADSGNTIYF

abundance: once
j_gene: TRBJ2-4
v_gene: TRBV19
d_gene: TRBD2
CDR3nt: TGTGCCAGTAGTGGGACTAGCGGGAGTAGAAACATTCAGTACTTC
CDR3aa: CASSGTSGSRNIQYF

abundance: -
j_gene: TRBJ1-2
v_gene: TRBV21-1
d_gene: -
CDR3nt: TGTGCCAGCCGCTGGAGGGAGGGACACTTCACCTATGGCTACACCTTC
CDR3aa: CASRWREGHFTYGYTF

abundance: -
j_gene: TRBJ1-1
v_gene: TRBV19
d_gene: -
CDR3nt: TGTGCCAGTAGTACGGGGGGAGGAACTGAAGCTTTCTTT
CDR3aa: CASSTGGGTEAFF